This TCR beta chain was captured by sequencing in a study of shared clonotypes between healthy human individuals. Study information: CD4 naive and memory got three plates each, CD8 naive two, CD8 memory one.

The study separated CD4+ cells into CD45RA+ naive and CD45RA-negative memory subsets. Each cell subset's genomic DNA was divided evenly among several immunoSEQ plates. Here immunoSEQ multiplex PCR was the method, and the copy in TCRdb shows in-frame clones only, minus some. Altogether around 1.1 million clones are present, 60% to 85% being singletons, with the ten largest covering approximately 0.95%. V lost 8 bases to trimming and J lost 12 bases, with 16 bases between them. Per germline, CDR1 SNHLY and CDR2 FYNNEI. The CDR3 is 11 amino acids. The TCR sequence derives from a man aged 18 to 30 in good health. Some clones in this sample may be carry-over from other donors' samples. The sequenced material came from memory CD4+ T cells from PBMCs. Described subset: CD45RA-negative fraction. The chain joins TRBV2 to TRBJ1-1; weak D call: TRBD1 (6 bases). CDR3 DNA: TGTGCCAGCGGGGACCTTGGACAGCCTTTCTTT. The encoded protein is CASGDLGQPFF.